This TCR beta chain was captured by sequencing in a study of identical twins. Study-level points and caveats: Abundant cord blood beta clonotypes carried fewer insertions; memory repertoires showed none. The authors noted that invariant MAIT and iNKT cells could partly confound zero-insertion analyses.

TCRdb re-derived calls from the 5' RACE reads in MiXCR, one entry per CDR3 protein. The sample consists of over 500,000 distinct CDR3 sequences, approximately 22% of them appearing once. Remarks on this clonotype: Antigen specificity is unknown.

This CDR3 contains 18 residues. A further study also used this sample, focusing on T cells expressing NK-cell markers. That paper adds: For six donors, the dominant NKG2C+ clonotypes made up about 1.0-7.0% of their CD8+ T cells.

This receptor was taken from a woman aged 18 to 35 in good health. The sample taken for sequencing was CD4+ T cells sorted from blood. V is TRBV12-2 and J is TRBJ2-4; the table's D call, TRBD2, has no DNA check behind it. TRBV12-2 is reported as a pseudogene. The CDR3 DNA sequence: TGTGCAAGTCGCTCCTTAGCGGGTCCGACCCTAGCCAAAAACATTCAGTACTTC. Residues: CASRSLAGPTLAKNIQYF.